Listed below are T cell receptor beta chains from one sample, sequenced in a study of blood T cell repertoires in COVID-19. Assay used: immunoSEQ multiplex PCR; TCRdb lists only in-frame clones, some missing. This table has about 59,000 clones, roughly 78% appearing once. Sequences were obtained from peripheral blood. The source is a man aged 55 to 69 with acute or convalescent COVID-19. The CDR3 runs from the conserved cysteine through the conserved F or W. D genes are given only for firm matches. Clone size, where shown, is once, few, many, or a class for clones that have expanded.

V gene	D gene	clone size	J gene	CDR3 DNA	CDR3 protein
TRBV25-1	-	-	TRBJ1-5	TGTGCCAGCAGCCCCTCGGACAGAATCGATCAGCCCCAGCATTTT	CASSPSDRIDQPQHF
TRBV6-5	-	few	TRBJ1-4	TGTGCCAGCAGTTACTCCCCGGGCAGGGTCCGGGAAAAACTGTTTTTT	CASSYSPGRVREKLFF
TRBV29-1	TRBD1	-	TRBJ2-2	TGCAGCGCAAGGGACAGGGGGGTCACCGGGGAGCTGTTTTTT	CSARDRGVTGELFF
TRBV18	TRBD2	-	TRBJ2-2	TGTGCCAGCTCACGAAGGACGGGAGGCCCAATTACGAACACCGGGGAGCTGTTTTTT	CASSRRTGGPITNTGELFF
TRBV4-3	-	-	TRBJ2-7	TGCGCCAGCAGCCAAGAGAGATTCTACGAGCAGTACTTC	CASSQERFYEQYF
TRBV6-5	TRBD1	few	TRBJ1-2	TGTGCCAGCAGCCCGCGACAGGGTCTGTATGGCTACACCTTC	CASSPRQGLYGYTF
TRBV7-8	TRBD1	-	TRBJ1-5	TGTGCCAGCAGCCTCGGGACAGGGGATCAGCCCCAGCATTTT	CASSLGTGDQPQHF
TRBV3-1/TRBV3-2	TRBD2	-	TRBJ2-7	TGTGCCAGCAGCCTTGCGGGGGAGGGCTACGAGCAGTACTTC	CASSLAGEGYEQYF
TRBV3-1/TRBV3-2	-	-	TRBJ2-1	TGTGCCAGCAGCCAAGCGGGCTCCGGGACAAGGAATGAGCAGTTCTTC	CASSQAGSGTRNEQFF
TRBV7-2	-	-	TRBJ2-2	TGTGCCAGCAGCTTTGGAGGGATCGGCACCGGGGAGCTGTTTTTT	CASSFGGIGTGELFF
TRBV6-6	TRBD1	-	TRBJ2-3	TGTGCCAGCAGCGCACAGGGGACAGGAGATACGCAGTATTTT	CASSAQGTGDTQYF
TRBV20-1	-	-	TRBJ1-2	TGCAGTGCTACAGGGTTATATGGCTACACCTTC	CSATGLYGYTF
TRBV5-6	TRBD2	-	TRBJ2-5	TGTGCCAGCAGCGTGGGACTAGCGGGAAGGGAGACCCAGTACTTC	CASSVGLAGRETQYF
TRBV28	-	-	TRBJ1-5	TGTGCCGCGACGCCGGCGGATAGCAATCAGCCCCAGCATTTT	CAATPADSNQPQHF
TRBV4-2	-	-	TRBJ2-1	TGTGCCAGCAGCCAAGATTTAGCAGCACCTGAGCAGTTCTTC	CASSQDLAAPEQFF
TRBV7-9	-	-	TRBJ1-3	TGTGCCAGCAGCTCAGCCGAGAGAACCATATATTTT	CASSSAERTIYF
TRBV18	-	-	TRBJ1-6	TGTGCCAGCTCACCTTCGGGGGATAATTCACCCCTCCACTTT	CASSPSGDNSPLHF
TRBV7-2	TRBD2	-	TRBJ2-7	TGTGCCAGCAGCTTAGTAGGTAGCGGGAGCTACGAGCAGTACTTC	CASSLVGSGSYEQYF
TRBV20-1	TRBD1	-	TRBJ1-2	TGCAGTGCTCGTGTTTCCTGGGGACAGGGGGTTTTACTTGGCTACACCTTC	CSARVSWGQGVLLGYTF
TRBV6-2/TRBV6-3	TRBD2	-	TRBJ2-5	TGTGCCAGCAGTTACCGCCACCGACTAGCGGACCAAGAGACCCAGTACTTC	CASSYRHRLADQETQYF
TRBV5-1	-	few	TRBJ2-7	TGCGCCAGCAGCTTGGTCAGGGAAAACTACGAGCAGTACTTC	CASSLVRENYEQYF
TRBV11-2	TRBD1	-	TRBJ1-4	TGTGCCAGCAGCTTATTACAGGGGGGGAATGAAAAACTGTTTTTT	CASSLLQGGNEKLFF
TRBV5-1	-	-	TRBJ1-1	TGCGCCAGCAGACCTTCAGGGGCCGAGAACACTGAAGCTTTCTTT	CASRPSGAENTEAFF
TRBV10-3	TRBD1	-	TRBJ1-1	TGTGCCATCAGTGAGTCGACAGGGAGCACTGAAGCTTTCTTT	CAISESTGSTEAFF
TRBV6-6	-	-	TRBJ1-1	TGTGCCAGCAATCCGGTAGGGGAGAACACTGAAGCTTTCTTT	CASNPVGENTEAFF
TRBV30	TRBD2	-	TRBJ2-5	TGTGCCTGGAGTGCCCCCGCTTTTCTAGCGGGAGGGCTGCAAGAGACCCAGTACTTC	CAWSAPAFLAGGLQETQYF
TRBV11-2	-	once	TRBJ2-7	TGTGCCAGCAGCTTCAGGGCCTTGTCCTACGAGCAGTACTTC	CASSFRALSYEQYF
TRBV6-5	-	-	TRBJ1-6	TGTGCCAGCAGGGTAGGACAACATAATTCACCCCTCCACTTT	CASRVGQHNSPLHF
TRBV24-1	TRBD1	few	TRBJ1-4	TGTGCCACCAGTGATTCCGGGACAGGGGGCTCCCTCAATGAAAAACTGTTTTTT	CATSDSGTGGSLNEKLFF